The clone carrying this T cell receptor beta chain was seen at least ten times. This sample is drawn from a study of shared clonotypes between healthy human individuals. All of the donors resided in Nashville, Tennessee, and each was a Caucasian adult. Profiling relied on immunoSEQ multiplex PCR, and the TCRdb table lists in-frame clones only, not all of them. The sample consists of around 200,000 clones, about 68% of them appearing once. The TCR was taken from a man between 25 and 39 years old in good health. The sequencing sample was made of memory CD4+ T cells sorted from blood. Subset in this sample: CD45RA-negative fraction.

As DNA, the CDR3 is TGTGCCAGCAGCCAAGGGGGCGGGAGGCAGGGTGTGGCCAATGAGCAGTTCTTC. As protein: CASSQGGGRQGVANEQFF. The J gene is TRBJ2-1, the V gene TRBV4-2; TRBD2 matches 8 bases. The ends lost 1 base at V and 6 bases at J; junction bases unmatched: 14. The CDR3 sequence is 18 residues long. Germline-derived CDR1 and CDR2 are LGHNA and YNFKEQ.